Listed here is a single T cell receptor (beta chain). There is no known antigen for this receptor. No quality values exist for individual bases; no much larger clone is one base distant. The junction carries 16 bases between V and J, which are trimmed by 6 bases and 2 bases respectively. The cysteine opens and the phenylalanine closes a CDR3 of 15 amino acids. CDR3 DNA is the only sequence kept; it has 45 bases, read in frame from the first base. The germline V gene (reference sequence) provides CDR1 LNHDA and CDR2 SQIVND. These data are taken from a study of cytomegalovirus exposure and HLA in healthy donors (dated by TCRdb to about 2017). For the study in its entirety: According to a later analysis, the 120 or so validation repertoires were produced on the same platform as the 666 repertoires of the first cohort. A separate validation cohort of over 95 different subjects was used in addition to the roughly 720-subject first cohort. The study combined high-throughput TCR immunosequencing, statistical association of individual TCRs with disease status, and machine learning to predict cytomegalovirus infection status. The study aimed to test whether cataloging public T cell receptors could reveal signatures of past pathogen exposure. Points the paper makes about the study in general: In vitro tests confirmed that a few of the cytomegalovirus-associated TCR beta chains recognize cytomegalovirus antigens. The authors suggested that the approach could potentially be extended to other disease states and immunological phenotypes. All 110 or so repertoires were used to score co-occurrence in the validation cohort in a later analysis, because that analysis had no HLA typing for the cohort. In the study, around 160 TCR beta chains were listed as associated with cytomegalovirus. Across donors, most TCR sequences were observed very rarely, whereas some public TCRs were present in many individuals. In both the original and validation cohorts, the classifier was reported to diagnose cytomegalovirus status with high specificity and sensitivity. In a later analysis, TCRs clustered in the first cohort were found to also tend to co-occur in the 110 or so validation repertoires, with about 93% of cluster scores above 0.

The library was prepared using the immunoSEQ multiplex PCR assay. For the original study's pipeline: A statistical classification framework was built for diagnosing cytomegalovirus status from the catalog of TCR beta chain sequences. TCRdb limited this immuneACCESS table to in-frame rearrangements with V and J called. A share of clones is missing; checked studies link under half to unresolved V genes, and the rest is unexplained. V, J and clone size reflect that table, while D and trimming were determined from the DNA. The sample table lists 150,000 or so clones, 84% of them with a count of one. Together, the top ten hold roughly a tenth of the sample. Separate from the roughly 700-subject first cohort, the validation cohort of about 110 subjects was the group to which the donors belonged.

The chain uses TRBV19 and TRBJ1-2; possibly the D gene is TRBD1, per 5 matching bases. The sequenced material came from PBMCs. The receptor was derived from a man between 25 and 39 years old in good health and CMV-seropositive. Here is the DNA: TGTGCCAGTAGCTCGGCGGGACGGGGGAACTATGGCTACACCTTC. It codes for CASSSAGRGNYGYTF.